Listed below are T cell receptor beta chains from one sample, sequenced in a study of blood T cell repertoires in COVID-19. Clones were sequenced by immunoSEQ multiplex PCR, and TCRdb holds only the in-frame ones, with some missing. The table lists 270,000 or so clones, around 83% of them singletons. Source material: PBMCs or T cells enriched from blood (not recorded which). These receptors all stem from a woman aged 45 to 65 who had been exposed to COVID-19. The CDR3 runs from the conserved cysteine through the conserved F or W. The order of the fields is J gene, clone size, V gene, D gene, CDR3 protein, CDR3 DNA. A D gene is named only where the DNA matches it firmly. Clone size, where shown, is once, few, many, or a class for clones that have expanded.

TRBJ1-4 | - | TRBV19 | TRBD1 | CASSTRGTGRGEKLFF | TGTGCCAGTAGTACCCGAGGGACAGGGCGGGGTGAAAAACTGTTTTTT
TRBJ1-6 | - | TRBV18 | - | CASSPREGSPLHF | TGTGCCAGCTCACCCCGGGAAGGCTCACCCCTCCACTTT
TRBJ1-2 | - | TRBV29-1 | - | CATLEAGDGYTF | TGCGCCACCCTGGAGGCAGGGGATGGCTACACCTTC
TRBJ2-3 | - | TRBV9 | TRBD2 | CASSSLAGGITDTQYF | TGTGCCAGCAGCTCTTTAGCGGGGGGGATCACAGATACGCAGTATTTT
TRBJ2-3 | - | TRBV18 | TRBD1 | CASSPGQGIRLDTQYF | TGTGCCAGCTCACCGGGACAGGGGATAAGGTTGGATACGCAGTATTTT
TRBJ2-5 | - | TRBV28 | TRBD1 | CASSRQGARQETQYF | TGTGCCAGCAGCCGACAGGGCGCAAGGCAAGAGACCCAGTACTTC
TRBJ2-7 | - | TRBV2 | - | CASSAEKYEQYF | TGTGCCAGCAGTGCGGAGAAATACGAGCAGTACTTC
TRBJ2-5 | - | TRBV5-1 | - | CASSLAGGAETQYF | TGCGCCAGCAGCTTGGCGGGGGGCGCGGAGACCCAGTACTTC
TRBJ1-5 | - | TRBV21-1 | - | CASRRGDSNQPQHF | TGTGCCAGCAGGCGGGGTGATAGCAATCAGCCCCAGCATTTT
TRBJ2-7 | - | TRBV5-1 | - | CASSLLGGPPSSYEQYF | TGCGCCAGCAGCCTCCTGGGGGGACCCCCGAGCTCCTACGAGCAGTACTTC
TRBJ1-1 | - | TRBV9 | TRBD1 | CASSGQGTAGSGTEAFF | TGTGCCAGCAGCGGCCAAGGGACAGCTGGGTCAGGCACTGAAGCTTTCTTT
TRBJ1-2 | - | TRBV7-2 | - | CASSLRQGYGYTF | TGTGCCAGCAGCTTACGGCAGGGCTATGGCTACACCTTC
TRBJ1-3 | - | TRBV9 | - | CASSDGGRGNTIYF | TGTGCCAGCAGCGACGGAGGACGCGGAAACACCATATATTTT
TRBJ1-2 | - | TRBV7-2 | - | CASSLHRRTTNYGHTF | TGTGCCAGCAGCTTACATAGGCGGACTACTAACTATGGCCACACCTTC
TRBJ2-7 | - | TRBV7-8 | - | CASSPQTGYEQYF | TGTGCCAGCAGCCCACAGACAGGCTACGAGCAGTACTTC
TRBJ2-7 | - | TRBV6-2/TRBV6-3 | - | CASSERSHEQYF | TGTGCCAGCAGCGAACGGAGCCACGAGCAGTACTTC
TRBJ1-1 | - | TRBV27 | - | CASSLGRGTEAFF | TGTGCCAGCAGTTTAGGCCGAGGGACTGAAGCTTTCTTT
TRBJ2-5 | - | TRBV3-1/TRBV3-2 | TRBD2 | CASSQTSGGSETQYF | TGTGCCAGCAGCCAAACTAGCGGGGGGTCGGAGACCCAGTACTTC
TRBJ2-4 | - | TRBV5-1 | - | CASSVGGVAKNIQYF | TGCGCCAGCAGCGTGGGGGGAGTAGCCAAAAACATTCAGTACTTC
TRBJ2-6 | - | TRBV10-3 | - | CAISESQGSGANVLTF | TGTGCCATCAGTGAGTCACAGGGTTCTGGGGCCAACGTCCTGACTTTC
TRBJ2-6 | once | TRBV15 | TRBD1 | CATSNGQGGSGANVLTF | TGTGCCACCAGCAACGGACAGGGAGGCTCTGGGGCCAACGTCCTGACTTTC
TRBJ1-1 | - | TRBV7-6 | - | CASSLKTGDTEAFF | TGTGCCAGCAGCTTGAAGACGGGGGACACTGAAGCTTTCTTT
TRBJ1-5 | - | TRBV2 | - | CASRGFYSNQPQHF | TGTGCCAGCAGGGGCTTTTATAGCAATCAGCCCCAGCATTTT
TRBJ2-2 | - | TRBV25-1 | TRBD1 | CASSGRDRGFTGELFF | TGTGCCAGCAGCGGCAGAGACAGGGGATTCACCGGGGAGCTGTTTTTT
TRBJ2-1 | - | TRBV5-1 | TRBD2 | CASSFAASGGAVSNEQFF | TGCGCCAGCAGCTTTGCGGCTAGCGGGGGGGCCGTGTCCAATGAGCAGTTCTTC
TRBJ1-5 | - | TRBV11-2 | - | CASSQTGNQPQHF | TGTGCCAGCAGCCAAACAGGGAATCAGCCCCAGCATTTT